The clone carrying this T cell receptor beta chain occurred a few times. Its cognate antigen is unknown. MiXCR, run by TCRdb on the RT-PCR reads, gives a single entry per CDR3 protein. The sample lists around 790,000 distinct CDR3 sequences, 21% seen once, with 10% in the top ten. The germline V gene has CDR1 DFQATT and CDR2 SNEGSKA (reference sequence). J gave up 5 bases and V 1 base, and 8 bases lay outside the gene matches. This CDR3 is 16 amino acids long. The source of the sample is a study of response to subunit inactivated influenza vaccine. Study-wide results and limits: After each seasonal influenza vaccination, few new T cells are recruited, the authors suggested.

This TCR came from a man between 50 and 59 years old who received an inactivated influenza vaccine. Sequencing was performed on PBMCs from blood, taken roughly 5 days after vaccination. The gene calls are TRBV20-1 and TRBJ2-2; 9 bases match TRBD2. The CDR3 spells CSARGVGGRGTGELFF. The CDR3 nucleotides read TGCAGTGCTAGAGGGGTCGGCGGGAGGGGGACCGGGGAGCTGTTTTTT.